This TCR beta chain was captured by sequencing in a study of blood T cell repertoires in COVID-19. Study-wide context: Sites across the United States, Italy and Spain contributed samples from acute and convalescent COVID-19.

Worth noting for this clone: Other DNA variants within this sample encode the same CDR3.

Looked up from germline, CDR1 is MNHNS and CDR2 is SASEGT. The CDR3 consists of 13 residues. Trimming removed 3 bases at V and 3 bases at J, with 8 bases between. Per the study methods: Reference gene primer amplification yielded estimated nucleated cell counts. Assay used: immunoSEQ multiplex PCR; TCRdb lists only in-frame clones, some missing. That table is the source of V, J and clone size, and D and trimming were worked out from the DNA. The repertoire holds about 150,000 clones, with roughly 76% as singletons. This chain uses TRBV6-1 with TRBJ1-2; D is undetermined. The clonotype originates from a human donor with acute or convalescent COVID-19. The donor label of this sample is uncertain. The sample consisted of peripheral blood. The CDR3 DNA follows: TGTGCCAGCAGTGAGCAGGTCGACTATGGCTACACCTTC. Amino acid sequence: CASSEQVDYGYTF.